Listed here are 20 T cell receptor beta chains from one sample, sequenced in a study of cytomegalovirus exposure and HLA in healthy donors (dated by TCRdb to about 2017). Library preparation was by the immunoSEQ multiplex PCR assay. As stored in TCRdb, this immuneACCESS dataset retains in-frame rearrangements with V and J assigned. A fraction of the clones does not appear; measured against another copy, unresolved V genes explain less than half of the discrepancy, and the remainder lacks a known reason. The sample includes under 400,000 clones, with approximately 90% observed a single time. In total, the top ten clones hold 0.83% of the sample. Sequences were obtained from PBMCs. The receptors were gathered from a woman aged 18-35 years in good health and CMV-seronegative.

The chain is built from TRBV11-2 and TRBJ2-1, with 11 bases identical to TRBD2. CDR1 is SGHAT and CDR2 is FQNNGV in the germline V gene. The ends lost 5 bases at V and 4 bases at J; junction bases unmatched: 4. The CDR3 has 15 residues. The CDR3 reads CASSILAGEYNEQFF. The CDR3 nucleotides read TGTGCCAGCAGCATACTAGCGGGGGAGTACAATGAGCAGTTCTTC.

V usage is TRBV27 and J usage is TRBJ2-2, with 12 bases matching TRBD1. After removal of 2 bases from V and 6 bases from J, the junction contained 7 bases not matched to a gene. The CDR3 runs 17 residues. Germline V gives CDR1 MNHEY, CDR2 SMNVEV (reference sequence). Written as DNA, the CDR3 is TGTGCCAGCAGTTTAAAGATATGGGACAGGGGGCCCGGGGAGCTGTTTTTT. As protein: CASSLKIWDRGPGELFF.

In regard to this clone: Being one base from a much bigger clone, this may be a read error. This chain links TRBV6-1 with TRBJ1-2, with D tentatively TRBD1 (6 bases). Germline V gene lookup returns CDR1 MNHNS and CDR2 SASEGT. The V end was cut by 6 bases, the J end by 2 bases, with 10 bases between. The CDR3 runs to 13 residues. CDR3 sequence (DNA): TGTGCCAGCAGCCCCGGACAGAACTATGGCTACACCTTC. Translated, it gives CASSPGQNYGYTF.

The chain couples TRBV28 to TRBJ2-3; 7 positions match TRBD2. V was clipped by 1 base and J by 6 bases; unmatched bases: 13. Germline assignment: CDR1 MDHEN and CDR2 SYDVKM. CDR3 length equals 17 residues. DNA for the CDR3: TGTGCCAGCAGTTTATTGTGGGGAGGGGTGGGGTCGGATACGCAGTATTTT. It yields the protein CASSLLWGGVGSDTQYF.

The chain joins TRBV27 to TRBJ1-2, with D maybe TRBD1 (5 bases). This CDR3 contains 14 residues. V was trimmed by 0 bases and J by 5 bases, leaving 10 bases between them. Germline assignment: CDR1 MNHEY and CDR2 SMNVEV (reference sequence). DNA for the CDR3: TGTGCCAGCAGTTTATCGGGGCGCCCGTATGGCTACACCTTC. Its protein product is CASSLSGRPYGYTF.

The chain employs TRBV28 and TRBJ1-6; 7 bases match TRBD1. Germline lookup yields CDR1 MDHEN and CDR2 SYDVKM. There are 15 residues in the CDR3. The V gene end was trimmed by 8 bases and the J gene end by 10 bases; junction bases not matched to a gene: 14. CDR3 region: CASRDLTGLGSPLHF. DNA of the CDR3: TGTGCCAGCCGAGACCTGACAGGGTTAGGCTCACCCCTCCACTTT.

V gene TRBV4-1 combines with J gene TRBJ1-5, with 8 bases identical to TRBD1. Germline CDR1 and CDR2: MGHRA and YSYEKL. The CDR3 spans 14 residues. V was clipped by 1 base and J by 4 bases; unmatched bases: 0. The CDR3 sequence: CASSQGTGNQPQHF. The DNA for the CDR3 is TGCGCCAGCAGCCAAGGGACAGGGAATCAGCCCCAGCATTTT.

The CDR3 reads CASSDGLGGVGYGYTF. The CDR3 DNA reads as TGTGCCAGCAGTGATGGTCTAGGGGGAGTTGGCTATGGCTACACCTTC. V usage is TRBV25-1 and J usage is TRBJ1-2; D might be TRBD1 (6 bases). Germline loops: CDR1 MGHDK, CDR2 SYGVNS. The CDR3 loop spans 16 amino acids. The V end was cut by 3 bases, the J end by 4 bases, with 18 bases between.

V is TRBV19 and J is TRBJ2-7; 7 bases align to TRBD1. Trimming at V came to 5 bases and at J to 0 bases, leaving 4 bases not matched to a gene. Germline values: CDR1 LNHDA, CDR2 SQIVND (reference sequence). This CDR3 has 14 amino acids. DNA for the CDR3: TGTGCCAGTAGTGTTACAGGGGACTCCTACGAGCAGTACTTC. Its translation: CASSVTGDSYEQYF.

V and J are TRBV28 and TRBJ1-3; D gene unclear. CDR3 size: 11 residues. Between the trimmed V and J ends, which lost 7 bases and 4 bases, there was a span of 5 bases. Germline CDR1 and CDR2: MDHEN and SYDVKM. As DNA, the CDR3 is TGTGCCAGCACCCAGGGAAACACCATATATTTT. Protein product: CASTQGNTIYF.

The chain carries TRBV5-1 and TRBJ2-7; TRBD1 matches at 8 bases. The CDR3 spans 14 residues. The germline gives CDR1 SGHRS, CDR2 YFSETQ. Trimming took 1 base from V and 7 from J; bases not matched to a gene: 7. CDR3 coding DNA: TGCGCCAGCAGCTTGACAGGGGGAAAGAATGAGCAGTACTTC. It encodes CASSLTGGKNEQYF. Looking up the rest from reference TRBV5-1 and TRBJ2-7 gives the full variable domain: KAGVTQTPRYLIKTRGQQVTLSCSPISGHRSVSWYQQTPGQGLQFLFEYFSETQRNKGNFPGRFSGRQFSNSRSEMNVSTLELGDSALYLCASSLTGGKNEQYFGPGTRLTVT.

The CDR3: CASGQDPVETQYF. CDR3 DNA sequence: TGTGCCAGCGGACAGGACCCCGTAGAGACCCAGTACTTC. V usage is TRBV25-1 and J usage is TRBJ2-5; TRBD1 agrees at 7 bases. V shed 8 bases, J shed 4 bases, and the junction held 7 bases outside the gene matches. Germline CDR1 and CDR2: MGHDK and SYGVNS. This CDR3 is built from 13 residues.

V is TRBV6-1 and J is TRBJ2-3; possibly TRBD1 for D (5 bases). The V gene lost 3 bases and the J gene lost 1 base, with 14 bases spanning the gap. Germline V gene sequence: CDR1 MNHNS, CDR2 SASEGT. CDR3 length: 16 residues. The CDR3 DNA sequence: TGTGCCAGCAGTGACAGACAGCAAGCACGCACAGATACGCAGTATTTT. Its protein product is CASSDRQQARTDTQYF.

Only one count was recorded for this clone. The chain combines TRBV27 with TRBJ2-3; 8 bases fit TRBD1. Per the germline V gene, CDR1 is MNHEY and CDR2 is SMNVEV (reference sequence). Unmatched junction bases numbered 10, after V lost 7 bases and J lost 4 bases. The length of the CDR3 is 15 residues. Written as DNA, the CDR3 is TGTGCCAGCATTAGCAGGGGGCTGGGCCCAGATACGCAGTATTTT. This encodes CASISRGLGPDTQYF.

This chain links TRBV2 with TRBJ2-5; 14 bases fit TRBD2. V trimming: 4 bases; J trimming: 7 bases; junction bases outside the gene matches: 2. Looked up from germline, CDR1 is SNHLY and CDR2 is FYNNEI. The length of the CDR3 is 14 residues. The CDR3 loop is CASSGLAGGWTQYF. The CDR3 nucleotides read TGTGCCAGCAGTGGACTAGCGGGGGGGTGGACCCAGTACTTC.

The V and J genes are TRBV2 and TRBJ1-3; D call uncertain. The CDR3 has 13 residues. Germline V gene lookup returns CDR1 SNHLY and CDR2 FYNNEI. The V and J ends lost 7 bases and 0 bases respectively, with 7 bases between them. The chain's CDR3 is CASTRDSGNTIYF. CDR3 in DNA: TGTGCCAGCACCCGGGACTCTGGAAACACCATATATTTT.

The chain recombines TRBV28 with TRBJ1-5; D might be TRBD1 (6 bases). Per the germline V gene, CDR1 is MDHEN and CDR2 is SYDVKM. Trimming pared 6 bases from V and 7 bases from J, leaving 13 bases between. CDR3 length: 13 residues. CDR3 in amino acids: CASREQGGQPQHF. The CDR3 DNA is TGTGCCAGCAGGGAACAGGGCGGGCAGCCCCAGCATTTT.

The CDR3 DNA reads TGTGCCAGCAGTCACTCTCGGGGGGTCGGCACAGATACGCAGTATTTT. Encoded protein: CASSHSRGVGTDTQYF. The V and J genes are TRBV27 and TRBJ2-3, with 7 nucleotides matching TRBD2. CDR3 size: 16 residues. Germline CDR1 MNHEY, CDR2 SMNVEV (reference sequence). The V and J ends lost 5 bases and 1 base, in that order; junction bases with no gene match: 9.

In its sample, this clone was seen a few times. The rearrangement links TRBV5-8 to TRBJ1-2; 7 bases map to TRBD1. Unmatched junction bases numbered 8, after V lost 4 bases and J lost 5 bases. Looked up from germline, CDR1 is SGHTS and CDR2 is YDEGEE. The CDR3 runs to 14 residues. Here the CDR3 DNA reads TGTGCCAGCAGCGGAAGGACAGGACATTATGGCTACACCTTC. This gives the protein CASSGRTGHYGYTF.

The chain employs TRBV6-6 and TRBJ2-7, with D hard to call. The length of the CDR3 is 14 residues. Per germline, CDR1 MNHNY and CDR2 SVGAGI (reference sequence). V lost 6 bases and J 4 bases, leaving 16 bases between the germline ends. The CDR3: CASSADTRFYEQYF. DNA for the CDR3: TGTGCCAGCAGCGCCGACACGAGATTTTACGAGCAGTACTTC.